Shown below are 5 T cell receptor beta chains from a single sample sequenced in a study of cytomegalovirus exposure and HLA in healthy donors. The PCR was carried out with 60 Vbeta primers and 13 Jbeta primers. Libraries were prepared by immunoSEQ multiplex PCR; TCRdb keeps only in-frame clonotypes and omits some of them. This sample has around 100,000 clones, with about three quarters found just once. Sequenced material: PBMCs. The receptor source for this set is a female donor in good health and CMV-seropositive.

This chain joins TRBV28 and TRBJ2-2; TRBD1 is a possible D gene (6 bases). The CDR3 extends over 15 amino acids. Trimming stripped 3 bases from V and 7 bases from J, with 15 bases between. Germline V gives CDR1 MDHEN, CDR2 SYDVKM. In DNA form, the CDR3 reads TGTGCCAGCAGTTTGCGCCGAGGGGGTCTCGGGGAGCTGTTTTTT. Protein product: CASSLRRGGLGELFF.

The chain has TRBV19 and TRBJ1-1, with D perhaps matching TRBD1 (6 bases). The CDR3 runs 14 residues. V lost 4 bases to trimming and J lost 9 bases, with 18 bases between them. Germline CDR1 is LNHDA and CDR2 is SQIVND (reference sequence). In nucleotides, the CDR3 is TGTGCCAGTAGTACCACAGGGTTGAGTCCACAAGCTTTCTTT. Its protein is CASSTTGLSPQAFF.

This clone came up a few times. This chain links TRBV10-2 with TRBJ1-4; possibly TRBD1 for D (5 bases). Trimming took 3 bases from V and 7 from J, leaving 15 bases between them. Germline CDR1 and CDR2: WSHSY and SAAADI. The CDR3 is 15 residues long. The CDR3 loop reads CASSEGADRGEKLFF. The CDR3, as DNA: TGCGCCAGCAGTGAAGGGGCCGATAGGGGTGAAAAACTGTTTTTT.

The chain is built from TRBV4-2 and TRBJ1-1; TRBD1 might be the D (5 bases). Trimming removed 7 bases from V and 1 base from J, with 16 bases in between. Germline-derived CDR1 and CDR2 are LGHNA and YNFKEQ. The CDR3 spans 15 residues. The CDR3 DNA reads as TGTGCCAGCACATACTCCGAACAGGCGAACACTGAAGCTTTCTTT. Its translation is CASTYSEQANTEAFF.

The chain has TRBV7-9 and TRBJ1-4; 7 bases match TRBD1. The CDR3 has 17 amino acids. Germline CDR1 and CDR2: SEHNR and FQNEAQ (reference sequence). V was clipped by 2 bases and J by 0 bases; unmatched bases: 6. CDR3 nucleotide sequence: TGTGCCAGCAGCTTAATGAACAGGGGTACAACTAATGAAAAACTGTTTTTT. The encoded protein is CASSLMNRGTTNEKLFF.